This entry is about one T cell receptor (beta chain). The sample belongs to a study of T cell responses to AZD1222 COVID-19 vaccine. CDR1 is MNHEY, CDR2 SVGEGT, per germline. Deletions cut 2 bases from V and 0 bases from J, with 13 bases between. This CDR3 spans 16 amino acids. Some clones are missing from TCRdb's copy, which holds only in-frame ones; the method was immunoSEQ multiplex PCR. The data hold about 90,000 clones, with around 90% observed a single time. The sequences come from peripheral blood, collected on day 0 of AZD1222 vaccination. This TCR came from an adult in good health. The chain combines TRBV6-2 or TRBV6-3 with TRBJ2-5; TRBD2 might be the D (5 bases). The CDR3 DNA is TGTGCCAGCAGTTACGGGGTAGCGCAGTACCAAGAGACCCAGTACTTC. This encodes CASSYGVAQYQETQYF.